Shown below are 19 T cell receptor beta chains from a single sample sequenced in a study of blood T cell repertoires in COVID-19. Sequenced by immunoSEQ multiplex PCR; TCRdb stores in-frame clones only, minus some. The data contain under 300,000 clones, 75% to 90% of them seen just once; the ten biggest clones take up about 2.2%. Sequencing used peripheral blood. These receptors came from a man aged 25 to 40 who had recovered from COVID-19.

The chain is built from TRBV5-1 and TRBJ1-2; a possible D gene is TRBD1 (5 bases). V was trimmed by 3 bases and J by 7 bases, leaving 22 bases between them. Germline lookup yields CDR1 SGHRS and CDR2 YFSETQ. CDR3 length equals 16 residues. The CDR3 here is CASSSVLGGEIGGYTF. The DNA of the CDR3 is TGCGCCAGCAGCTCCGTTCTCGGGGGAGAGATAGGTGGCTACACCTTC.

The chain joins TRBV7-6 to TRBJ2-3; 7 nucleotides agree with TRBD1. Germline V lookup: CDR1 SGHVS, CDR2 FNYEAQ. The CDR3 sequence is 15 residues long. Losses at the gene ends were 3 bases for V and 1 base for J; bases not matched to a gene: 4. Here the CDR3 reads CASSFGGQGTDTQYF. DNA for the CDR3: TGTGCCAGCAGCTTTGGAGGACAGGGCACAGATACGCAGTATTTT. The variable domain in full, with the rest retrieved from reference TRBV7-6 and TRBJ2-3, is GAGVSQSPRYKVTKRGQDVALRCDPISGHVSLYWYRQALGQGPEFLTYFNYEAQQDKSGLPNDRFSAERPEGSISTLTIQRTEQRDSAMYRCASSFGGQGTDTQYFGPGTRLTVL.

The rearrangement uses TRBV3-1 (or the pseudogene TRBV3-2) and TRBJ2-7; 7 bases line up with TRBD1. The CDR3 has 13 amino acids. V was clipped by 5 bases and J by 4 bases; unmatched bases: 5. Germline V gene lookup returns CDR1 LGHDT and CDR2 YNNKEL (reference sequence). CDR3 nucleotide sequence: TGTGCCAGCAGCTACGACAGGGATTACGAGCAGTACTTC. Its protein product is CASSYDRDYEQYF.

This chain joins TRBV11-2 and TRBJ2-2, with D perhaps matching TRBD1 (6 bases). With 5 bases removed from V and 4 bases from J, the gap between germline ends came to 17 bases. Germline loops: CDR1 SGHAT, CDR2 FQNNGV. The CDR3 totals 16 residues. CDR3 coding DNA: TGTGCCAGCAGCACCGTGAACAGGGTTGGCACCGGGGAGCTGTTTTTT. Encoded protein: CASSTVNRVGTGELFF.

The V gene is TRBV18, the J gene TRBJ2-2, with TRBD1 matching 7 bases. CDR1 is KGHSH and CDR2 is LQKENI in the germline V gene. The junction had 6 bases not matched to a gene; V was cut back by 4 bases and J by 7 bases. The CDR3 is 14 residues long. CDR3 sequence reads: CASSLRTGVGELFF. The CDR3 DNA follows: TGTGCCAGCTCACTGAGAACAGGGGTCGGGGAGCTGTTTTTT.

This clone was seen only once. The CDR3 nucleotides read TGTGCCAGCAGCCTACAGGGGGCAACTAATGAAAAACTGTTTTTT. This gives the protein CASSLQGATNEKLFF. The rearrangement uses TRBV11-2 and TRBJ1-4; TRBD1 matches at 8 bases. Germline V CDR1 and CDR2: SGHAT, FQNNGV. The CDR3 is 15 amino acids. Trimming removed 5 bases from V and 0 bases from J; junction bases left unmatched: 2.

The chain is built from TRBV10-3 and TRBJ2-3; 9 nucleotides line up with TRBD1. Germline CDR1 is ENHRY and CDR2 is SYGVKD. CDR3 length equals 22 residues. Trimming cost V 6 bases and J 2 bases; bases outside gene matches: 27. The CDR3, as DNA: TGTGCCATCAGATCTAGTCCCGGGACAGGGTTACCAGAGAGGACACACACAGATACGCAGTATTTT. This translates into CAIRSSPGTGLPERTHTDTQYF.

J is TRBJ2-5 and V is TRBV19; tentatively, D is TRBD2 (7 bases). The ends were cut back, 1 base at V and 5 bases at J, with 17 bases in the middle. Germline CDR1 LNHDA, CDR2 SQIVND (reference sequence). The CDR3 sequence is 16 residues long. CDR3 sequence reads: CASSIGRGLESETQYF. CDR3 sequence (DNA): TGTGCCAGTAGTATAGGGCGGGGGCTGGAGTCGGAGACCCAGTACTTC.

CDR3 loop: CASSARHPYNEQFF. The DNA of the CDR3 is TGTGCCAGCAGCGCCAGACACCCCTACAATGAGCAGTTCTTC. The rearrangement uses TRBV2 and TRBJ2-1; no clear D gene. V was cut by 6 bases and J by 2 bases, with 11 bases left in between. Germline V gene sequence: CDR1 SNHLY, CDR2 FYNNEI. This CDR3 region has 14 residues.

The CDR3 region is CASRRAGGNNEQFF. CDR3 nucleotide sequence: TGTGCCAGCAGGCGAGCGGGGGGCAACAATGAGCAGTTCTTC. The J gene is TRBJ2-1, the V gene TRBV6-5; 9 nucleotides align to TRBD2. V lost 6 bases, J lost 5 bases, and 5 bases stayed unmatched. Germline-derived CDR1 and CDR2 are MNHEY and SVGAGI. This CDR3 has 14 amino acids.

This chain joins TRBV9 and TRBJ2-7, with TRBD1 identical over 10 bases. V shed 3 bases and J 3 bases; nucleotides not matched to a gene: 9. The CDR3 runs to 16 residues. Germline values: CDR1 SGDLS, CDR2 YYNGEE. The CDR3: CASSGRDRGVVYEQYF. DNA for the CDR3: TGTGCCAGCAGCGGCCGGGACAGGGGAGTTGTCTACGAGCAGTACTTC.

This clone was counted a single time. CDR3: CASSLGEGNGYTF. The CDR3, as DNA: TGCGCCAGCAGCTTGGGGGAGGGGAACGGCTACACCTTC. The rearrangement links TRBV5-1 to TRBJ1-2; perhaps TRBD1 as D (5 bases). CDR1 is SGHRS, CDR2 YFSETQ, per germline. V lost 0 bases and J 8 bases, leaving 11 bases between the germline ends. The length of the CDR3 is 13 residues.

The rearrangement joins TRBV27 to TRBJ2-3, with TRBD2 as a possible D gene (6 bases). The CDR3 consists of 13 residues. Trimming took 4 bases from V and 11 from J, leaving 16 bases between them. Germline V gives CDR1 MNHEY, CDR2 SMNVEV (reference sequence). CDR3 amino acids: CASSSLVAVGQYF. The CDR3 nucleotides read TGTGCCAGCAGTTCGCTAGTAGCGGTGGGGCAGTATTTT.

This clone occurred once. The rearrangement joins TRBV10-1 to TRBJ2-3; 12 bases align to TRBD1. The length of the CDR3 is 17 residues. CDR1 WNHNN and CDR2 SYGVQD come from the germline V gene (reference sequence). Trimming took 0 bases from V and 6 from J; bases not matched to a gene: 7. The CDR3 nucleotides read TGCGCCAGCAGTGAGTCGGCCGGGACAGGGGGCGCGGATACGCAGTATTTT. Its protein product is CASSESAGTGGADTQYF.

The chain employs TRBV5-5 and TRBJ1-1; 9 bases are a match to TRBD1. From germline, CDR1 is SGHKS and CDR2 YYEKEE (reference sequence). V was pared by 4 bases and J by 3 bases, with 13 bases of the junction left unmatched. This CDR3 contains 17 residues. CDR3: CASSIPQNRGHDTEAFF. The CDR3 region has the DNA TGTGCCAGCAGCATACCGCAAAACAGGGGGCACGACACTGAAGCTTTCTTT.

The chain links TRBV18 to TRBJ2-6, with D perhaps TRBD1 (8 bases). The germline V gene encodes CDR1 KGHSH and CDR2 LQKENI. The CDR3 consists of 17 residues. Trimming shortened V by 3 bases and J by 0 bases, and 12 bases separated the two germline ends. CDR3 nucleotides: TGTGCCAGCTCACCCACAGGGGGGGGCTCTGGGGCCAACGTCCTGACTTTC. Its protein is CASSPTGGGSGANVLTF.

This chain links TRBV5-4 with TRBJ2-3, with D possibly matching TRBD2 (5 bases). There are 15 residues in the CDR3. Germline V gene data show CDR1 as SGHNT and CDR2 as YYREEE (reference sequence). With 3 bases removed from V and 3 bases from J, the gap between germline ends came to 14 bases. The CDR3 coding sequence is TGTGCCAGCAGCTCCCGTGAGGGAATAACAGATACGCAGTATTTT. Protein sequence: CASSSREGITDTQYF. The whole variable domain, filled in from reference TRBV5-4 and TRBJ2-3, reads ETGVTQSPTHLIKTRGQQVTLRCSSQSGHNTVSWYQQALGQGPQFIFQYYREEENGRGNFPPRFSGLQFPNYSSELNVNALELDDSALYLCASSSREGITDTQYFGPGTRLTVL.

This rearrangement joins TRBV9 to TRBJ2-3; 8 nucleotides match TRBD2. J lost 2 bases, V lost 6 bases, and 8 bases had no gene match. Germline V gives CDR1 SGDLS, CDR2 YYNGEE. The CDR3 is made up of 15 amino acids. The chain's CDR3 is CASTVGGGPTDTQYF. The CDR3, as DNA: TGTGCCAGCACCGTCGGGGGGGGCCCCACAGATACGCAGTATTTT.

The gene calls are TRBV2 and TRBJ1-3; TRBD1 might be the D (5 bases). Germline V lookup: CDR1 SNHLY, CDR2 FYNNEI. V dropped 5 bases and J dropped 0 bases, with 11 bases sitting between them. The CDR3 totals 15 residues. The CDR3 region is CASSRDSFSGNTIYF. The DNA of the CDR3 is TGTGCCAGCAGTAGAGACAGTTTCTCTGGAAACACCATATATTTT.